These 20 T cell receptor beta chains were all obtained from the same sample, sequenced in a study of lymphopenia after photon versus proton radiotherapy. The table came from immunoSEQ multiplex PCR; TCRdb's copy has only in-frame clones and leaves some out. In the table there are about 24,000 clones, 84% of which are singletons. Here the sequenced sample was peripheral blood, taken from a patient treated with photon-based radiotherapy. The receptors shown here come from a man aged 35-49 years with gastric cancer.

The rearrangement uses TRBV5-1 and TRBJ2-6, with D perhaps assigned TRBD1 or TRBD2 (5 bases each). V was shortened by 0 bases and J by 4 bases, with 8 bases between the two germline ends. CDR3 length equals 15 residues. Per the germline V gene, CDR1 is SGHRS and CDR2 is YFSETQ. CDR3: CASSLVGVGANVLTF. As DNA, the CDR3 is TGCGCCAGCAGCTTGGTGGGGGTCGGGGCCAACGTCCTGACTTTC.

V and J are TRBV7-3 and TRBJ2-3; D not certain. The CDR3 is 15 amino acids. V gave up 8 bases and J gave up 0 bases, with 15 bases separating them. Germline CDR1 is SGHTA and CDR2 is FQGTGA. The CDR3 DNA follows: TGTGCCAGCGCGTTGGGTAACCCTAGCACAGATACGCAGTATTTT. Its protein is CASALGNPSTDTQYF.

The chain employs TRBV19 and TRBJ1-4, with D tentatively TRBD1 (5 bases). V was cut by 3 bases and J by 7 bases, with 12 bases left in between. CDR3 length equals 14 residues. CDR1 and CDR2 from the germline V gene are LNHDA and SQIVND (reference sequence). The CDR3 is CASSISGPFEKLFF. The CDR3, as DNA: TGTGCCAGTAGTATTTCAGGGCCATTTGAAAAACTGTTTTTT.

The gene calls are TRBV6-7 and TRBJ2-1; 14 bases fit TRBD2. TRBV6-7 qualifies as an ORF whose function is uncertain. The CDR3 length is 18 residues. J gave up 9 bases and V 0 bases, and 10 bases lay outside the gene matches. In nucleotides, the CDR3 is TGTGCCAGCAGTTACTCGATTTTAGGACTAGCGGGGGGTCCTGAGCAGTTCTTC. Amino acid sequence: CASSYSILGLAGGPEQFF.

This chain links TRBV7-3 with TRBJ2-5; D may be TRBD2 (6 bases). Germline assignment: CDR1 SGHTA and CDR2 FQGTGA. The germline V and J ends were trimmed by 8 bases and 5 bases, with 15 bases remaining between them. This CDR3 has 13 amino acids. The CDR3 is CASGAGPWETQYF. The DNA of the CDR3 is TGTGCCAGCGGGGCGGGGCCGTGGGAGACCCAGTACTTC.

This clone was counted a few times. This chain connects TRBV11-2 to TRBJ2-2; D ambiguous. Germline CDR1 SGHAT, CDR2 FQNNGV. Trimming took off 3 bases at V and 7 bases at J, with 15 bases between the two ends. The CDR3 consists of 15 residues. CDR3: CASSFRRSNRGELFF. The CDR3 bases are TGTGCCAGCAGCTTCCGACGGTCTAACCGCGGGGAGCTGTTTTTT.

The CDR3 loop reads CASSSGAVETQYF. CDR3 sequence (DNA): TGTGCCAGCAGTAGCGGGGCCGTGGAGACCCAGTACTTC. V usage is TRBV6-1 and J usage is TRBJ2-5; 7 bases are a match to TRBD2. Per germline, CDR1 MNHNS and CDR2 SASEGT. This CDR3 is 13 amino acids long. J gave up 5 bases and V 5 bases, and 5 bases lay outside the gene matches.

This clone was seen just once. V and J are TRBV11-2 and TRBJ1-1, with D possibly matching TRBD1 (5 bases). This CDR3 comprises 14 residues. From germline, CDR1 is SGHAT and CDR2 FQNNGV. V lost 5 bases, J lost 0 bases, and 10 bases lay in between. The CDR3 DNA is TGTGCCAGCAGCCCCAGGGATATGAACACTGAAGCTTTCTTT. This gives the protein CASSPRDMNTEAFF. The entire variable domain, with the rest obtained from reference TRBV11-2 and TRBJ1-1, is as follows: EAGVAQSPRYKIIEKRQSVAFWCNPISGHATLYWYQQILGQGPKLLIQFQNNGVVDDSQLPKDRFSAERLKGVDSTLKIQPAKLEDSAVYLCASSPRDMNTEAFFGQGTRLTVV.

The gene calls are TRBV18 and TRBJ1-6; D is unresolved. Looked up from germline, CDR1 is KGHSH and CDR2 is LQKENI. V lost 3 bases to trimming and J lost 9 bases, with 15 bases between them. This CDR3 region has 15 residues. CDR3 sequence reads: CASSPQTSSSSPLHF. DNA of the CDR3: TGTGCCAGCTCACCCCAGACATCATCAAGTTCACCCCTCCACTTT.

V usage is TRBV6-5 and J usage is TRBJ1-3; D might be TRBD1 (5 bases). Germline CDR1 reads MNHEY; CDR2 reads SVGAGI. V lost 2 bases and J lost 2, with 10 bases in between. There are 15 residues in the CDR3. The CDR3 region has the DNA TGTGCCAGCAGTTACGCTGACAGTGCTGGAAACACCATATATTTT. This encodes CASSYADSAGNTIYF.

The chain uses TRBV5-4 and TRBJ1-6; D not certain. The V end lost 7 bases, the J end lost 1 base, and 12 bases lay between the germline ends. The CDR3 is 15 amino acids. CDR1 and CDR2 from the germline V gene are SGHNT and YYREEE (reference sequence). CDR3 DNA sequence: TGTGCCAGCCGCCCGGAGGGATCCTATAATTCACCCCTCCACTTT. Translation: CASRPEGSYNSPLHF.

The gene calls are TRBV6-6 and TRBJ2-1; D remains ambiguous. This CDR3 is built from 14 residues. Germline V gene lookup returns CDR1 MNHNY and CDR2 SVGAGI (reference sequence). Between the trimmed V and J ends, which lost 10 bases and 0 bases, there was a span of 13 bases. CDR3 amino acids: CATRPTSSYNEQFF. In nucleotides, the CDR3 is TGTGCCACACGTCCGACGAGCTCCTACAATGAGCAGTTCTTC.

This clone was observed once. The chain is built from TRBV2 and TRBJ2-7; D is possibly TRBD1 or TRBD2 (5 bases each). The CDR3 totals 15 residues. The germline V and J ends were trimmed by 6 bases and 3 bases, with 18 bases remaining between them. The germline CDR1 and CDR2 sequences are SNHLY and FYNNEI. The CDR3 loop is CASSSRGSGFYEQYF. In DNA form, the CDR3 reads TGTGCCAGCAGCTCGAGGGGTTCTGGTTTCTACGAGCAGTACTTC.

The chain recombines TRBV30 with TRBJ1-2; weak D call: TRBD1 (5 bases). The CDR3 spans 12 residues. V lost 5 bases and J lost 2, with 9 bases in between. Germline assignment: CDR1 GTSNPN and CDR2 SVGIG (reference sequence). Written as DNA, the CDR3 is TGTGCCTGGGGGACGGCAAACTATGGCTACACCTTC. It specifies CAWGTANYGYTF.

The chain has TRBV29-1 and TRBJ1-3; 9 positions agree with TRBD1. This CDR3 is 14 amino acids long. Germline V lookup: CDR1 SQVTM, CDR2 ANQGSEA. V shed 6 bases and J 2 bases; nucleotides not matched to a gene: 5. The CDR3: CSVAGTGTGNTIYF. The DNA for the CDR3 is TGCAGCGTAGCCGGGACAGGGACTGGAAACACCATATATTTT.

The V gene is TRBV6-5, the J gene TRBJ1-1; the D is unclear. The CDR3 sequence is 15 residues long. V dropped 7 bases and J dropped 5 bases, with 20 bases sitting between them. CDR1 is MNHEY, CDR2 SVGAGI, per germline. For the CDR3, the DNA is TGTGCCAGCACCGAGGACGGCTCTTCGGGGACTGAAGCTTTCTTT. Protein: CASTEDGSSGTEAFF.

This clone was picked up one time. This chain connects TRBV4-2 to TRBJ1-4; D uncertain. V was clipped by 4 bases and J by 5 bases, with 8 bases between them. CDR3 length: 13 residues. Germline CDR1 LGHNA, CDR2 YNFKEQ. CDR3 protein: CASSRQENEKLFF. The CDR3 region has the DNA TGTGCCAGCAGCCGTCAGGAAAATGAAAAACTGTTTTTT.

This clone was detected only a few times. The CDR3 region has the DNA TGTGCCAGCAGCTTAACGGGAAGGACAGGGGGACACGAAGCTTTCTTT. Amino acids: CASSLTGRTGGHEAFF. The V call is TRBV11-3, the J call TRBJ1-1; 10 bases map to TRBD1. With V trimmed by 2 bases and J by 8 bases, 11 bases remained unmatched. Germline CDR1 SGHNT, CDR2 YENEEA. The CDR3 sequence is 16 residues long.

The chain carries TRBV6-1 and TRBJ1-1; no definite D call. Germline loops: CDR1 MNHNS, CDR2 SASEGT. The CDR3 is 12 amino acids. Between the trimmed V and J ends, which lost 7 bases and 7 bases, there was a span of 13 bases. CDR3 DNA sequence: TGTGCCAGCACCGCCGTGCAAGGTGAAGCTTTCTTT. Amino acid sequence: CASTAVQGEAFF.

With respect to this clone: One end of the junction varies from germline; a read error may be responsible. V and J are TRBV4-1 and TRBJ2-7; the D is unclear. Germline values: CDR1 MGHRA, CDR2 YSYEKL. The CDR3 runs 16 residues. CDR3 DNA sequence: TGCGCCAGCAGCCAAGGGGCACCGCTTACCTCCTCCGAGCAGTACTTC. This encodes CASSQGAPLTSSEQYF.